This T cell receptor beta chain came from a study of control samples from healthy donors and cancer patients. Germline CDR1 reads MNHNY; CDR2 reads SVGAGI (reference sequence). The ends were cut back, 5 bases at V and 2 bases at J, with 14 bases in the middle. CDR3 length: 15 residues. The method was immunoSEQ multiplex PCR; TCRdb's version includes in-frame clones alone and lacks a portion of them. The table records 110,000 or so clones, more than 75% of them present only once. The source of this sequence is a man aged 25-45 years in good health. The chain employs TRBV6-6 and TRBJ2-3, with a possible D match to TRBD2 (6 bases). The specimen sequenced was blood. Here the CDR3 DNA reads TGTGCCAGCAGTCTGGGACTCGAGGTCACAGATACGCAGTATTTT. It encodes CASSLGLEVTDTQYF.